The next 21 T cell receptor beta chains were all read from a single sample in a study of regulatory T cells in long-lasting Graves disease (dated by TCRdb to about 2021). Preparation of the library involved multiplex PCR. Instrument on record: Illumina HiSeq 4000. To build TCR beta libraries, CDR3 regions were amplified by Arm-PCR using iRepertoire HTBI primers. TCRdb reprocessed the public reads (quality trimming at Q25 with fastp, clone calling with MiXCR) and kept in-frame beta chains. Rows are combined by CDR3 protein, so each entry shows the most common genes and DNA. The sample table records about 440,000 distinct CDR3 sequences; roughly 15% of these occur just once. About 10% of the sample belongs to the ten largest clones. The time point label corresponds to: newly diagnosed GD, antithyroid drugs for less than 3 months. For both TCR sequencing and RNA sequencing, RNA was extracted from PBMCs in TRIzol.

These data were also filed under a second study, of T cells in Graves' hyperthyroidism and ophthalmopathy.

This specimen consisted of peripheral blood mononuclear cells (PBMCs), obtained at new diagnosis, from a patient treated with antithyroid drugs. The receptors shown here come from a woman under 40 with Graves disease. Donor details come from another sample of the same person, matched by shared clones.

Ten or more counts support this clonotype. This chain uses TRBV6-2 or TRBV6-3 with TRBJ1-5; D is possibly TRBD1 (5 bases). The germline V and J ends were trimmed by 7 bases and 5 bases, with 12 bases remaining between them. The CDR3 length is 13 residues. Germline CDR1 reads MNHEY; CDR2 reads SVGEGT. The CDR3, as DNA: TGTGCCAGCATTCGGGACGGCGATCAGCCCCAGCATTTT. It translates to CASIRDGDQPQHF.

The chain uses TRBV7-9 and TRBJ2-3; 8 nucleotides align to TRBD1. This CDR3 region has 15 residues. Germline CDR1 SEHNR, CDR2 FQNEAQ (reference sequence). V gave up 5 bases and J gave up 6 bases; unmatched junction bases: 10. CDR3 coding DNA: TGTGCCAGCAGCACCCGACAGGGGCTTGAGGATACGCAGTATTTT. Residues: CASSTRQGLEDTQYF.

The chain carries TRBV2 and TRBJ1-2, with 8 bases identical to TRBD1. The CDR3 has 15 amino acids. From germline, CDR1 is SNHLY and CDR2 FYNNEI. The V segment lost 6 bases and the J segment 1 base; nucleotides outside the gene matches: 7. The CDR3 nucleotides are TGTGCCAGCAGCGTCGGGACAGGAGTTAACTATGGCTACACCTTC. This encodes CASSVGTGVNYGYTF.

This clonotype was found many times. V gene TRBV2 combines with J gene TRBJ2-7; D unclear. Per germline, CDR1 SNHLY and CDR2 FYNNEI. CDR3 length: 13 amino acids. Trimming removed 8 bases at V and 0 bases at J, with 11 bases between. The CDR3 loop reads CASLDPFSYEQYF. The DNA of the CDR3 is TGTGCCAGCCTGGATCCCTTCTCCTACGAGCAGTACTTC. The variable domain in full, completed from reference TRBV2 and TRBJ2-7, reads EPEVTQTPSHQVTQMGQEVILRCVPISNHLYFYWYRQILGQKVEFLVSFYNNEISEKSEIFDDQFSVERPDGSNFTLKIRSTKLEDSAMYFCASLDPFSYEQYFGPGTRLTVT.

This clonotype was found many times. This chain uses TRBV30 with TRBJ1-5, with 8 positions matching TRBD1. With 2 bases clipped from V and 4 bases from J, the junction kept 1 base outside the gene matches. Germline values: CDR1 GTSNPN, CDR2 SVGIG (reference sequence). The CDR3 has 13 amino acids. DNA of the CDR3: TGTGCCTGGAGTACAGGGGGAAATCAGCCCCAGCATTTT. It is translated as CAWSTGGNQPQHF.

This clonotype was observed a few times. The chain carries TRBV11-2 and TRBJ2-3; D unclear. The DNA end lines up better with TRBJ1-5; the J call may be wrong. The CDR3 extends over 14 amino acids. Germline values: CDR1 SGHAT, CDR2 FQNNGV. CDR3 coding DNA: TGTGCCAGCAGCTTAGGTACTGGCACAGATACGCAGCATTTT. Translated, it gives CASSLGTGTDTQHF.

This clonotype was seen a handful of times. The chain joins TRBV20-1 to TRBJ2-1, with unresolved D. V was trimmed by 6 bases and J by 9 bases, leaving 21 bases between them. This CDR3 contains 14 residues. Germline V gene lookup returns CDR1 DFQATT and CDR2 SNEGSKA (reference sequence). The CDR3 DNA is TGCAGTGCCCTTCCGGGCTTCTTTGCAAGTGAGCAGTTCTTC. This sequence encodes CSALPGFFASEQFF.

This clonotype was counted at least ten times. The chain recombines TRBV12-3 or TRBV12-4 with TRBJ1-4; no firm D call. CDR3 length: 14 residues. V lost 2 bases to trimming and J lost 6 bases, with 10 bases between them. The CDR3 loop is CASSLLGKDEKLFF. In DNA, the CDR3 is TGTGCCAGCAGTTTATTAGGGAAGGATGAAAAACTGTTTTTT.

This clonotype was seen at least ten times. J is TRBJ2-7 and V is TRBV24-1; D is undetermined. Germline CDR1 is KGHDR and CDR2 is SFDVKD. There are 12 residues in the CDR3. V was trimmed by 6 bases and J by 3 bases, leaving 8 bases between them. The CDR3 is CATSSLGYEQYF. In nucleotides, the CDR3 is TGTGCCACCAGTTCTTTAGGCTACGAGCAGTACTTC.

This rearrangement joins TRBV29-1 to TRBJ2-1, with 9 bases matching TRBD1. The V gene end was trimmed by 6 bases and the J gene end by 11 bases; junction bases not matched to a gene: 8. The length of the CDR3 is 12 residues. The germline V gene has CDR1 SQVTM and CDR2 ANQGSEA. The CDR3 sequence is CSVADRGEQQFF. CDR3 nucleotide sequence: TGCAGCGTGGCGGACAGGGGCGAACAGCAGTTCTTC.

About this clonotype: Given a far larger clone just one base away, this is likely a sequencing read error. The rearrangement uses TRBV2 and TRBJ2-5; tentative D call: TRBD2 (5 bases). CDR1 SNHLY and CDR2 FYNNEI come from the germline V gene. The CDR3 has 14 residues. V was pared by 9 bases and J by 11 bases, with 25 bases between. CDR3 loop: CASLTIRSYNEQYF. DNA of the CDR3: TGTGCCAGTTTGACTATTAGGTCCTACAATGAGCAGTACTTC.

As regards this clonotype: This may come from a read error, since a much larger clone is one base off. The chain employs TRBV11-2 and TRBJ1-2; 9 bases match TRBD1. Germline loops: CDR1 SGHAT, CDR2 FQNNGV. CDR3 length: 15 amino acids. The DNA for the CDR3 is TGTGCCAGCAGCCTACAGGGACAGGGTGTAGGCGGCTGCACCTTC. Translating gives CASSLQGQGVGGCTF.

The CDR3 nucleotides read TGTGCCAGCTCACTCTCGACGGTAGCGGGAGGACTCACCGGGGAGCTGTTTTTT. As protein: CASSLSTVAGGLTGELFF. The chain has TRBV2 and TRBJ2-2, with 10 bases matching TRBD2. V shed 8 bases, J shed 4 bases, and the junction held 16 bases outside the gene matches. The CDR3 consists of 18 residues. Germline CDR1 and CDR2: SNHLY and FYNNEI.

The chain uses TRBV7-9 and TRBJ2-2; 8 bases are shared with TRBD2. Per the germline V gene, CDR1 is SEHNR and CDR2 is FQNEAQ (reference sequence). The CDR3 spans 16 residues. V shed 6 bases, J shed 5 bases, and the junction held 11 bases outside the gene matches. The CDR3 nucleotides are TGTGCCAGCAGAGCAGTCTGGAGCGGGAGAACCGGGGAGCTGTTTTTT. Residues: CASRAVWSGRTGELFF.

This clonotype showed up many times. This chain uses TRBV29-1 with TRBJ1-1, with 10 bases aligning to TRBD1. Per the germline V gene, CDR1 is SQVTM and CDR2 is ANQGSEA. This CDR3 spans 11 amino acids. J gave up 11 bases and V 6 bases, and 6 bases lay outside the gene matches. CDR3 sequence reads: CSVYRQGAAFF. The CDR3 DNA reads TGCAGCGTGTACCGACAGGGGGCCGCTTTCTTT.

Of note for this clonotype: The junction departs from the called germline gene at one end, perhaps through a read error. The gene calls are TRBV5-6 and TRBJ2-2; D possibly matches TRBD1 or TRBD2 (5 bases each). This CDR3 has 12 amino acids. Germline V gives CDR1 SGHDT, CDR2 YYEEEE. The CDR3 coding sequence is TGTGCCAACAGCTTGGGGGCCGGGGAGCTGTTTTTT. It codes for CANSLGAGELFF. The whole variable domain, remainder taken from reference TRBV5-6 and TRBJ2-2, is DAGVTQSPTHLIKTRGQQVTLRCSPKSGHDTVSWYQQALGQGPQFIFQYYEEEERQRGNFPDRFSGHQFPNYSSELNVNALLLGDSALYLCANSLGAGELFFGEGSRLTVL.

This clonotype has a handful of counts. The chain has TRBV24-1 and TRBJ2-1; D gene ambiguous. Germline lookup yields CDR1 KGHDR and CDR2 SFDVKD. CDR3 length: 15 residues. V was pared by 1 base and J by 6 bases, with 12 bases between. CDR3 DNA: TGTGCCACCAGTGATTTCGGGTTCCAGTCCAATGAGCAGTTCTTC. Protein: CATSDFGFQSNEQFF.

This clonotype showed up many times. The genes are TRBV28 and TRBJ2-1; a weak D match, TRBD2 (6 bases). The CDR3 has 16 amino acids. V was pared by 5 bases and J by 4 bases, with 18 bases between. Germline CDR1 MDHEN, CDR2 SYDVKM. This chain's CDR3 is CASSPGDWRTYNEQFF. The CDR3 coding sequence is TGTGCCAGCAGTCCCGGGGACTGGAGAACGTACAATGAGCAGTTCTTC.

This chain uses TRBV5-1 with TRBJ2-1; 7 nucleotides line up with TRBD2. The CDR3 length is 15 residues. V lost 4 bases to trimming and J lost 6 bases; unmatched junction nucleotides: 10. Germline-derived CDR1 and CDR2 are SGHRS and YFSETQ. The CDR3: CASSARTSEANEQFF. The CDR3 DNA is TGCGCCAGCAGCGCGAGGACTAGTGAGGCCAATGAGCAGTTCTTC.

This clonotype was picked up many times. This chain joins TRBV19 and TRBJ2-1; 8 positions match TRBD2. Per the germline V gene, CDR1 is LNHDA and CDR2 is SQIVND (reference sequence). V trimming: 4 bases; J trimming: 6 bases; junction bases outside the gene matches: 5. The CDR3 length is 14 residues. The CDR3 loop is CASSTLAGTNEQFF. DNA for the CDR3: TGTGCCAGTAGTACTTTAGCGGGAACCAATGAGCAGTTCTTC.

For this clonotype: A much larger clone is a single base away; this may be a read error. The rearrangement links TRBV3-1 to TRBJ2-5; the D call may be TRBD1 or TRBD2 (5 bases each). The CDR3 is 14 residues long. Per the germline V gene, CDR1 is LGHDT and CDR2 is YNNKEL (reference sequence). The CDR3 DNA reads as TGTGCCAGCAGCTACCGGGGCGTCCAAGAGACCCCGTACTTC. Its protein is CASSYRGVQETPYF.